The 22 T cell receptor beta chains below were found in one sample sequenced in a study of T cell repertoires in cytomegalovirus infection. MiXCR, applied by TCRdb to the reads, yields one record per CDR3 protein. There are about 700,000 distinct CDR3 sequences in the sample; about 33% occur only once, and 18% lies in the top ten. No cognate antigen is known for these TCRs. The sequences come from cultured PBMCs, collected from culture after CMV antigen stimulation. The receptors here all came from a human donor in good health (CMV status not recorded). Some clones in this sample may be carry-over from other donors' samples.

This clonotype turned up a few times. V usage is TRBV5-1 and J usage is TRBJ1-1; no reliable D call. Deletions cut 0 bases from V and 4 bases from J, with 7 bases between. Germline CDR1 is SGHRS and CDR2 is YFSETQ. CDR3 length equals 13 residues. The CDR3 here is CASSLDVRTEAFF. The CDR3 DNA reads TGCGCCAGCAGCTTGGATGTTCGCACTGAAGCTTTCTTT.

The table lists this clonotype with a few counts. This chain connects TRBV6-5 to TRBJ2-3, with 7 bases aligning to TRBD2. The CDR3 spans 14 residues. The trim removed 6 bases at V and 6 bases at J, leaving 9 bases unmatched. Germline CDR1 MNHEY, CDR2 SVGAGI. CDR3 in DNA: TGTGCCAGCAGCCCCGGGGGGACCCGGGATACGCAGTATTTT. Translated, it gives CASSPGGTRDTQYF.

This clonotype was recorded at least ten times. The chain combines TRBV7-6 with TRBJ2-6; TRBD2 agrees at 9 bases. The CDR3 is made up of 18 amino acids. Germline values: CDR1 SGHVS, CDR2 FNYEAQ. The J segment lost 0 bases and the V segment lost 5 bases, leaving 8 bases of the junction unmatched. CDR3 nucleotides: TGTGCCAGCAGCCAGCTGGTAGCGGGAGACTCTGGGGCCAACGTCCTGACTTTC. Translation: CASSQLVAGDSGANVLTF.

The V and J genes are TRBV6-1 and TRBJ2-1; D is perhaps TRBD1 (5 bases). Germline V gives CDR1 MNHNS, CDR2 SASEGT. The ends were cut back, 6 bases at V and 7 bases at J, with 16 bases in the middle. The CDR3 spans 14 residues. In DNA form, the CDR3 reads TGTGCCAGCAGACCCCTACCCCAGGGTAATGAGCAGTTCTTC. Translated, it gives CASRPLPQGNEQFF.

The chain joins TRBV7-2 to TRBJ2-3; 9 bases fit TRBD1. This CDR3 has 15 amino acids. Losses at the gene ends were 0 bases for V and 5 bases for J; bases not matched to a gene: 3. Germline CDR1 is SGHTA and CDR2 is FQGNSA. The CDR3 DNA sequence: TGTGCCAGCAGCTTAGCGGGACAGGGAGTAGATACGCAGTATTTT. Translating gives CASSLAGQGVDTQYF.

This clonotype has at least ten counts. CDR3 DNA: TGTGCCAGCGTCAGGGGGCGGAACACCGGGGAGCTGTTTTTT. This codes for CASVRGRNTGELFF. The chain combines TRBV7-8 with TRBJ2-2; 8 bases align to TRBD1. Germline CDR1 SGHVS, CDR2 FQNEAQ. CDR3 length equals 14 residues. With V trimmed by 8 bases and J by 1 base, 3 bases remained unmatched. The whole variable domain, filled in from reference TRBV7-8 and TRBJ2-2, reads GAGVSQSPRYKVAKRGQDVALRCDPISGHVSLFWYQQALGQGPEFLTYFQNEAQLDKSGLPSDRFFAERPEGSVSTLKIQRTQQEDSAVYLCASVRGRNTGELFFGEGSRLTVL.

The CDR3 region has the DNA TGCGCCAGCAGCATGGGGTCAGGGAGGGACACTGAAGCTTTCTTT. Protein sequence: CASSMGSGRDTEAFF. V and J are TRBV4-1 and TRBJ1-1; possible D gene TRBD1, 5 bases. The V gene lost 5 bases and the J gene lost 3 bases, with 16 bases spanning the gap. Germline V gene lookup returns CDR1 MGHRA and CDR2 YSYEKL. The CDR3 is made up of 15 amino acids.

V is TRBV12-3 or TRBV12-4 and J is TRBJ1-3, with D unclear. The CDR3 runs 13 residues. The V gene lost 8 bases and the J gene lost 2 bases, with 10 bases spanning the gap. CDR3 amino acids: CASVLYPGNTIYF. The CDR3 DNA sequence: TGTGCCAGCGTCTTGTATCCTGGAAACACCATATATTTT.

The table lists this clonotype with many counts. The chain employs TRBV11-2 and TRBJ2-7, with D possibly being TRBD2 (5 bases). The CDR3 spans 12 residues. The germline V gene encodes CDR1 SGHAT and CDR2 FQNNGV. The V and J ends lost 6 bases and 5 bases respectively, with 11 bases between them. CDR3 sequence (DNA): TGTGCCAGCAGTCCAACCGGGAACGAGCAGTACTTC. Protein sequence: CASSPTGNEQYF. The variable domain in full, with the rest retrieved from reference TRBV11-2 and TRBJ2-7, is EAGVAQSPRYKIIEKRQSVAFWCNPISGHATLYWYQQILGQGPKLLIQFQNNGVVDDSQLPKDRFSAERLKGVDSTLKIQPAKLEDSAVYLCASSPTGNEQYFGPGTRLTVT.

CDR3 nucleotide sequence: TGTGCCAGCAGCTTAGTCATAGGTGATGGCTACACCTTC. Translating it yields CASSLVIGDGYTF. V gene TRBV7-2 combines with J gene TRBJ1-2; D not certain. Germline CDR1 reads SGHTA; CDR2 reads FQGNSA. This CDR3 spans 13 amino acids. Deletions cut 1 base from V and 6 bases from J, with 9 bases between.

A few counts support this clonotype. The chain has TRBV18 and TRBJ2-5; 10 bases align to TRBD2. This CDR3 has 15 amino acids. J gave up 3 bases and V 3 bases, and 4 bases lay outside the gene matches. Germline V gene lookup returns CDR1 KGHSH and CDR2 LQKENI. The chain's CDR3 is CASSPFTSGEETQYF. CDR3 nucleotide sequence: TGTGCCAGCTCACCCTTCACTAGCGGGGAAGAGACCCAGTACTTC.

The V and J genes are TRBV6-8 and TRBJ2-7; 11 bases line up with TRBD2. CDR1 MNHGY and CDR2 SAAAGT come from the germline V gene. This CDR3 comprises 14 residues. V gave up 6 bases and J gave up 3 bases; unmatched junction bases: 4. CDR3 amino acids: CASRDSGGVYEQYF. DNA of the CDR3: TGTGCCAGCAGGGATAGCGGGGGGGTCTACGAGCAGTACTTC.

This clonotype was recorded only once. The rearrangement joins TRBV7-6 to TRBJ2-1; 10 bases are shared with TRBD1. With 1 base clipped from V and 8 bases from J, the junction kept 8 bases outside the gene matches. The CDR3 is 16 residues long. Germline V gene sequence: CDR1 SGHVS, CDR2 FNYEAQ. CDR3 nucleotides: TGTGCCAGCAGCTTAGTTTACGGACAGGGGGAGTATGAGCAGTTCTTC. Protein: CASSLVYGQGEYEQFF.

The chain carries TRBV14 and TRBJ1-2; the D gene is possibly TRBD1 (6 bases). Trimming took 8 bases from V and 5 from J, leaving 12 bases between them. The length of the CDR3 is 12 residues. CDR1 SGHDN and CDR2 FVKESK come from the germline V gene. The CDR3 DNA reads as TGTGCCAGCGGAACAGGGCCGTATGGCTACACCTTC. Residues: CASGTGPYGYTF.

This sequence joins TRBV10-3 and TRBJ2-1; TRBD1 aligns across 7 bases. This CDR3 spans 13 amino acids. V shed 5 bases and J 6 bases; nucleotides not matched to a gene: 4. Germline V gene sequence: CDR1 ENHRY, CDR2 SYGVKD. CDR3: CAISRTGPNEQFF. Here the CDR3 DNA reads TGTGCCATCAGTCGGACAGGCCCCAATGAGCAGTTCTTC.

There are many counts of this clonotype. The chain links TRBV7-9 to TRBJ2-1; D call uncertain. The CDR3 is 12 amino acids. The germline gives CDR1 SEHNR, CDR2 FQNEAQ (reference sequence). Trimming stripped 5 bases from V and 9 bases from J, with 11 bases between. The DNA of the CDR3 is TGTGCCAGCAGCGCCACCGTGGGTGAGCAGTTCTTC. Translating gives CASSATVGEQFF.

This clonotype was picked up a small number of times. The chain couples TRBV5-4 to TRBJ2-7; D call uncertain. V lost 4 bases to trimming and J lost 7 bases, with 15 bases between them. The CDR3 contains 13 residues. CDR1 is SGHNT, CDR2 YYREEE, per germline (reference sequence). DNA of the CDR3: TGTGCCAGCAGCGAAGGACCAAGCCTGGAGCAGTACTTC. Its protein product is CASSEGPSLEQYF.

V usage is TRBV20-1 and J usage is TRBJ2-5; weak D call: TRBD1 (6 bases). The germline gives CDR1 DFQATT, CDR2 SNEGSKA (reference sequence). The CDR3 is made up of 12 amino acids. CDR3 nucleotide sequence: TGCAGAAGACAGGTTTTGGGCGAGACCCAGTACTTC. It encodes CRRQVLGETQYF.

V gene TRBV20-1 combines with J gene TRBJ2-5; no reliable D call. V was clipped by 6 bases and J by 5 bases, with 16 bases between them. This CDR3 has 13 residues. Germline-derived CDR1 and CDR2 are DFQATT and SNEGSKA (reference sequence). The chain's CDR3 is CSARTYLSETQYF. The CDR3 coding sequence is TGCAGTGCCAGGACCTACTTGTCGGAGACCCAGTACTTC.

The chain links TRBV20-1 to TRBJ2-3, with 7 nucleotides matching TRBD2. The V and J ends lost 1 base and 6 bases, in that order; junction bases with no gene match: 4. The CDR3 runs to 13 residues. Looked up from germline, CDR1 is DFQATT and CDR2 is SNEGSKA (reference sequence). The CDR3 region has the DNA TGCAGTGCTAGAGGGGGTAGCGGGGATACGCAGTATTTT. Protein: CSARGGSGDTQYF.

The CDR3 sequence: CASRRGQPSGWTEAFF. CDR3 bases: TGTGCCAGCAGGAGGGGGCAGCCCAGCGGGTGGACTGAAGCTTTCTTT. The chain couples TRBV7-9 to TRBJ1-1; 7 bases map to TRBD1. The CDR3 loop spans 16 amino acids. With 6 bases clipped from V and 5 bases from J, the junction kept 15 bases outside the gene matches. In germline, CDR1 is SEHNR, CDR2 FQNEAQ (reference sequence). The full variable domain, rest sourced from reference TRBV7-9 and TRBJ1-1, is DTGVSQNPRHKITKRGQNVTFRCDPISEHNRLYWYRQTLGQGPEFLTYFQNEAQLEKSRLLSDRFSAERPKGSFSTLEIQRTEQGDSAMYLCASRRGQPSGWTEAFFGQGTRLTVV.

In this sample, this clonotype turned up many times. The chain uses TRBV7-8 and TRBJ2-3; D is ambiguous. The CDR3 consists of 11 residues. The germline gives CDR1 SGHVS, CDR2 FQNEAQ. The V end lost 1 base, the J end lost 14 bases, and 10 bases lay between the germline ends. The CDR3 bases are TGTGCCAGCAGCTTAGGCAGCGCTCGGTATTTT. Protein product: CASSLGSARYF.